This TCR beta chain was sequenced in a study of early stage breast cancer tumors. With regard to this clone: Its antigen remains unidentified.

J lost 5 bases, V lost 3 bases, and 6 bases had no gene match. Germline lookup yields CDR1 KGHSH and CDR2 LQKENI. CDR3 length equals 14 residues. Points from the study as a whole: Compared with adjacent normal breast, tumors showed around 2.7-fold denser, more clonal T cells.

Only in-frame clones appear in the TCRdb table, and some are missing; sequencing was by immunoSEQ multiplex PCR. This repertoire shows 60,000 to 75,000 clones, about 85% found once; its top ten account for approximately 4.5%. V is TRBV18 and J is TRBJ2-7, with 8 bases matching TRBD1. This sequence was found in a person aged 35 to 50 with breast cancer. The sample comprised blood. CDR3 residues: CASSPRTGPDEQYF. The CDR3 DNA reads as TGTGCCAGCTCACCCCGGACAGGGCCGGACGAGCAGTACTTC.